The 12 T cell receptor beta chains below come from one sample, sequenced in a study of control samples from healthy donors and cancer patients (dated by TCRdb to the early 2020s). Library preparation used the immunoSEQ multiplex PCR assay. The source is immuneACCESS, and TCRdb retained only in-frame sequences with V and J called. Part of the clones is not carried over; for the studies checked, unresolved V genes explain less than half of this, and the remainder is unexplained. Present in this sample are 85,000 to 90,000 clones, around 90% of which were seen just once. The leading ten clones occupy 9.5% to 10% of the sample. The material sequenced was PBMCs. The receptor source for this set is a woman aged 50 to 60 with colorectal cancer.

The chain recombines TRBV7-6 with TRBJ2-1, with 7 bases aligning to TRBD1. The germline CDR1 and CDR2 sequences are SGHVS and FNYEAQ. Trimming cost V 5 bases and J 2 bases; bases outside gene matches: 6. The CDR3 is 15 amino acids. CDR3 amino acids: CASSQRTGAYNEQFF. In DNA, the CDR3 is TGTGCCAGCAGCCAGAGGACAGGTGCCTACAATGAGCAGTTCTTC.

The V gene is TRBV5-5, the J gene TRBJ1-6, with a weak D call TRBD1 (6 bases). V was pared by 4 bases and J by 1 base, with 12 bases between. Germline-derived CDR1 and CDR2 are SGHKS and YYEKEE (reference sequence). The CDR3 is 16 residues long. The CDR3 reads CASSHRDRSYNSPLHF. The CDR3 nucleotides are TGTGCCAGCAGCCACCGAGACAGGTCCTATAATTCACCCCTCCACTTT.

This clone was observed once. V gene TRBV5-1 combines with J gene TRBJ1-1; tentatively, D is TRBD1 (5 bases). V was cut by 2 bases and J by 4 bases, with 15 bases left in between. CDR3 length: 15 amino acids. Germline CDR1 reads SGHRS; CDR2 reads YFSETQ. This CDR3 reads CASSFDLPGVTEAFF. CDR3 nucleotide sequence: TGCGCCAGCAGCTTTGATTTGCCGGGGGTCACTGAAGCTTTCTTT. The full variable domain, rest sourced from reference TRBV5-1 and TRBJ1-1, is KAGVTQTPRYLIKTRGQQVTLSCSPISGHRSVSWYQQTPGQGLQFLFEYFSETQRNKGNFPGRFSGRQFSNSRSEMNVSTLELGDSALYLCASSFDLPGVTEAFFGQGTRLTVV.

This clone was seen only once. This rearrangement joins TRBV6-5 to TRBJ2-5; D unresolved. V was pared by 2 bases and J by 5 bases, with 9 bases between. The CDR3 consists of 13 residues. Germline V gene sequence: CDR1 MNHEY, CDR2 SVGAGI. CDR3 loop: CASSYTHKETQYF. The CDR3 DNA sequence: TGTGCCAGCAGTTACACCCATAAGGAGACCCAGTACTTC.

The CDR3 loop is CASSQGRYHSGAICKEQYV. The CDR3 region has the DNA TGTGCCAGCAGCCAAGGCCGCTACCACTCGGGGGCTATTTGTAAGGAGCAGTACGTC. The rearrangement joins TRBV3-1 (or the pseudogene TRBV3-2) to TRBJ2-7; D might be TRBD1 or TRBD2, each matching 6 bases. Germline V lookup: CDR1 LGHDT, CDR2 YNNKEL (reference sequence). Trimming shortened V by 1 base and J by 7 bases, and 29 bases separated the two germline ends. CDR3 size: 19 residues.

V is TRBV6-1 and J is TRBJ2-1, with 10 bases that match TRBD1. Germline values: CDR1 MNHNS, CDR2 SASEGT. The ends lost 4 bases at V and 5 bases at J; junction bases unmatched: 8. The CDR3 has 16 residues. CDR3 in DNA: TGTGCCAGCAGTGGTTCCGGGACAGGGGTAAACAATGAGCAGTTCTTC. Translation gives CASSGSGTGVNNEQFF.

The rearrangement uses TRBV28 and TRBJ2-1; 8 positions match TRBD1. This CDR3 region has 15 residues. CDR1 MDHEN and CDR2 SYDVKM come from the germline V gene. With 3 bases clipped from V and 8 bases from J, the junction kept 9 bases outside the gene matches. The CDR3 here is CASSFPGQGAYEQFF. CDR3 coding DNA: TGTGCCAGCAGTTTCCCGGGGCAGGGGGCATATGAGCAGTTCTTC. Full variable domain (missing parts from reference TRBV28 and TRBJ2-1): DVKVTQSSRYLVKRTGEKVFLECVQDMDHENMFWYRQDPGLGLRLIYFSYDVKMKEKGDIPEGYSVSREKKERFSLILESASTNQTSMYLCASSFPGQGAYEQFFGPGTRLTVL.

The rearrangement uses TRBV18 and TRBJ1-2; weak D call: TRBD1 (6 bases). V lost 6 bases to trimming and J lost 5 bases, with 22 bases between them. CDR1 KGHSH and CDR2 LQKENI come from the germline V gene. The CDR3 consists of 16 residues. CDR3 protein: CASSLQEGDLEYGYTF. Written as DNA, the CDR3 is TGTGCCAGCTCCCTACAGGAGGGGGATTTAGAGTATGGCTACACCTTC.

The chain is built from TRBV2 and TRBJ1-2, with 7 bases that match TRBD1. This CDR3 region has 14 residues. V was pared by 1 base and J by 4 bases, with 3 bases of the junction left unmatched. Germline V gene lookup returns CDR1 SNHLY and CDR2 FYNNEI. This CDR3 reads CASSEEGAFYGYTF. The CDR3 DNA reads TGTGCCAGCAGTGAAGAGGGGGCCTTCTATGGCTACACCTTC. The full variable domain, with the rest looked up from reference TRBV2 and TRBJ1-2, is EPEVTQTPSHQVTQMGQEVILRCVPISNHLYFYWYRQILGQKVEFLVSFYNNEISEKSEIFDDQFSVERPDGSNFTLKIRSTKLEDSAMYFCASSEEGAFYGYTFGSGTRLTVV.

The chain links TRBV5-8 to TRBJ1-1; D unclear. The germline CDR1 and CDR2 sequences are SGHTS and YDEGEE. This CDR3 has 14 residues. V shed 2 bases and J shed 1 base, with 9 bases lying between them. CDR3 region: CASSFQVENTEAFF. The CDR3 DNA reads TGTGCCAGCAGCTTTCAGGTCGAGAACACTGAAGCTTTCTTT.

This clone has a handful of counts. The chain joins TRBV7-8 to TRBJ2-1; weak D call: TRBD2 (5 bases). The CDR3 loop spans 14 amino acids. Germline CDR1 SGHVS, CDR2 FQNEAQ. Trimming left V 6 bases short and J 8 bases short, with 17 bases between. The CDR3 spells CASSPGRELHEQFF. For the CDR3, the DNA is TGTGCCAGCAGTCCAGGAAGGGAGTTACATGAGCAGTTCTTC.

The chain combines TRBV6-5 with TRBJ2-7, with no clear D. CDR3 length: 12 amino acids. Trimming removed 2 bases at V and 6 bases at J, with 8 bases between. Germline CDR1 reads MNHEY; CDR2 reads SVGAGI. CDR3 nucleotides: TGTGCCAGCAGTTACAACAGTAGCGAGCAGTACGTC. Encoded protein: CASSYNSSEQYV.